This T cell receptor beta chain was captured by sequencing in a study of T cells after yellow fever vaccination. Study summary: The SMART-Seq v4 Ultra Low Input method served to prepare the low-cell-number fractions.

Whole-study results and caveats: Overlap between CD4 and CD8 compartments was detected for a small share of clonotypes. Abundant clonotypes (contaminants from the bulk population) could be present in FACS-sorted repertoires.

They built TCR cDNA with 5'RACE template switching, a step that put in a universal primer site and UMIs. Each CDR3 protein is one row after TCRdb ran MiXCR on the 5' RACE reads. Here the sample spans under 700,000 distinct CDR3 sequences, about 15% being singletons. For this clonotype: Its specificity is not known.

Trimming shortened V by 6 bases and J by 2 bases, and 8 bases separated the two germline ends. The CDR3 extends over 13 amino acids. The germline V gene encodes CDR1 SGHTA and CDR2 FQGNSA. Sequencing used PBMCs, obtained about 5 days after the first yellow fever vaccination. The rearrangement joins TRBV7-2 to TRBJ1-3, with no clear D. This sequence was found in a man between 18 and 35 years old who received the YFV17D yellow fever vaccine. This chain's CDR3 is CASSRLTGNTIYF. CDR3 sequence (DNA): TGTGCCAGCAGTAGACTAACTGGAAACACCATATATTTT.